This T cell receptor beta chain appears in the sequencing data of a study of cytomegalovirus exposure and HLA in healthy donors. Study conclusions and caveats: Reports credit the classifier with highly specific, highly sensitive diagnosis of cytomegalovirus status.

As regards this clone: Its antigen is unknown.

Clones were read by immunoSEQ multiplex PCR, and TCRdb kept only the in-frame ones, dropping some. The profile shows about 70,000 clones, 90% to 95% of them singletons. V was pared by 8 bases and J by 0 bases, with 3 bases of the junction left unmatched. The CDR3 spans 14 residues. The germline V gene has CDR1 MDHEN and CDR2 SYDVKM. The rearrangement links TRBV28 to TRBJ1-3, with TRBD1 matching over 8 bases. The sequence was collected from a man between 18 and 35 years old in good health and CMV-seropositive. The sequenced sample consisted of PBMCs. DNA for the CDR3: TGTGCCAGCCAAGACAGGGGCTCTGGAAACACCATATATTTT. It codes for CASQDRGSGNTIYF.